This T cell receptor beta chain appears in the sequencing data of a study of cytomegalovirus exposure and HLA in healthy donors. Across the whole study: A subsequent analysis stated that the 95 to 150 validation repertoires were run on the same platform as the 600 to 750 first-cohort repertoires. Study results and caveats: The study labeled more than 150 TCR beta chains cytomegalovirus-associated. Subsequent analysis found a tendency for first-cohort TCR clusters to co-occur within the approximately 130 validation repertoires.

This clone was seen a single time. The antigen is unknown. The donors were members of the validation cohort comprising over a hundred subjects, separate from the roughly 670-subject first cohort. Germline CDR1 reads MNHEY; CDR2 reads SMNVEV (reference sequence). Trimming shortened V by 9 bases and J by 2 bases, and 16 bases separated the two germline ends. The CDR3 runs 14 residues. The repertoire was sequenced with immunoSEQ multiplex PCR; TCRdb's copy has only in-frame clones and lacks some. Among 300,000 or so clones listed, approximately 91% were seen once. The chain uses TRBV27 and TRBJ1-2; D is perhaps TRBD1 (5 bases). Input material: PBMCs. This TCR derives from a man younger than 40 in good health and CMV-seronegative. In DNA form, the CDR3 reads TGTGCCAGTAGACCCGGCGGGGGAAACTATGGCTACACCTTC. This gives the protein CASRPGGGNYGYTF.